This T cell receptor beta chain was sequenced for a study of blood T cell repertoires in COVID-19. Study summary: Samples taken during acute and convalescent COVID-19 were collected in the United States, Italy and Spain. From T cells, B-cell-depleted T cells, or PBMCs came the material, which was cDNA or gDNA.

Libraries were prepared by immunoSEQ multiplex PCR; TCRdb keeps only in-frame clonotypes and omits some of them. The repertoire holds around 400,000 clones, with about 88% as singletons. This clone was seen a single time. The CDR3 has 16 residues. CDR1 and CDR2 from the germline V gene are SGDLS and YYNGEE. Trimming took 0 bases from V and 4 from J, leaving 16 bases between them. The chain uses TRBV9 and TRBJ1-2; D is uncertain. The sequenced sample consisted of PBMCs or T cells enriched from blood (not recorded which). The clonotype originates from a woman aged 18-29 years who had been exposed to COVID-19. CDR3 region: CASSVEEIGRVYGYTF. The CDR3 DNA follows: TGTGCCAGCAGCGTAGAGGAAATTGGGCGCGTCTATGGCTACACCTTC.